Below are 27 T cell receptor beta chains sequenced from a single sample in a study of cytomegalovirus exposure and HLA in healthy donors (dated by TCRdb to the late 2010s). Library prep was done by the immunoSEQ multiplex PCR assay. For the multiplex PCR, a mixture combining 60 forward primers for TCR Vbeta segments and 13 reverse primers for TCR Jbeta segments was used. TCRdb obtained this table from immuneACCESS and retained in-frame rearrangements with V and J assigned. These tables miss some clones; where compared with another copy, unresolved V genes account for less than half of the shortfall, and the remainder is unexplained. This sample is represented by fewer than 150,000 clones; over 75% of them were singletons. 2% to 3% of the sample is taken by the ten largest. The material sequenced was PBMCs. These receptors were obtained from a male donor in good health and CMV-seronegative.

The chain uses TRBV7-2 and TRBJ2-2; D remains unclear. Germline lookup yields CDR1 SGHTA and CDR2 FQGNSA. The CDR3 has 12 amino acids. V lost 3 bases and J lost 5, with 4 bases in between. The CDR3 loop is CASSFGTGELFF. DNA for the CDR3: TGTGCCAGCAGCTTCGGGACCGGGGAGCTGTTTTTT. The variable domain in full, completed from reference TRBV7-2 and TRBJ2-2, reads GAGVSQSPSNKVTEKGKDVELRCDPISGHTALYWYRQSLGQGLEFLIYFQGNSAPDKSGLPSDRFSAERTGGSVSTLTIQRTQQEDSAVYLCASSFGTGELFFGEGSRLTVL.

This clone appeared a single time. CDR3 nucleotides: TGTGCCAGCAGTTCTTTCGGAGAAGAGACCCAGTACTTC. This translates into CASSSFGEETQYF. The chain is built from TRBV27 and TRBJ2-5; D uncertain. The CDR3 loop spans 13 amino acids. Trimming stripped 4 bases from V and 3 bases from J, with 9 bases between. Germline values: CDR1 MNHEY, CDR2 SMNVEV (reference sequence).

For the CDR3, the DNA is TGCGCCAGCCTCCCAGGGTCACGAACAGGAGGCACAGATACGCAGTATTTT. Protein sequence: CASLPGSRTGGTDTQYF. J is TRBJ2-3 and V is TRBV10-1, with D possibly matching TRBD1 (5 bases). Germline V gives CDR1 WNHNN, CDR2 SYGVQD (reference sequence). The CDR3 is 17 amino acids. V lost 8 bases and J 1 base, leaving 22 bases between the germline ends.

V gene TRBV18 combines with J gene TRBJ1-5, with D perhaps matching TRBD1 (5 bases). Deletions cut 6 bases from V and 5 bases from J, with 14 bases between. The germline V gene encodes CDR1 KGHSH and CDR2 LQKENI. This CDR3 has 14 amino acids. The CDR3 bases are TGTGCCAGCTCCCCCAGGACGGGGGATCAGCCCCAGCATTTT. Encoded protein: CASSPRTGDQPQHF.

The rearrangement uses TRBV15 and TRBJ2-7; 7 positions match TRBD1. The CDR3 covers 16 residues. The V segment lost 0 bases and the J segment 4 bases; nucleotides outside the gene matches: 9. The V gene's germline CDR1 is LNHNV and CDR2 YYDKDF (reference sequence). Written as DNA, the CDR3 is TGTGCCACCAGCAGAGATTCCTTTGACAGGGCATACGAGCAGTACTTC. Translating it yields CATSRDSFDRAYEQYF.

The V gene is TRBV6-5, the J gene TRBJ2-2; 10 nucleotides match TRBD2. The germline gives CDR1 MNHEY, CDR2 SVGAGI. The trim removed 5 bases at V and 7 bases at J, leaving 7 bases unmatched. The CDR3 is 15 amino acids. The CDR3 here is CASSKRTSGIGELFF. The CDR3 DNA follows: TGTGCCAGCAGTAAACGGACTAGCGGAATCGGGGAGCTGTTTTTT.

This chain joins TRBV7-2 and TRBJ2-5; 7 bases match TRBD2. The last part of the DNA fits TRBJ2-7 better; the J call may be wrong. The germline V gene has CDR1 SGHTA and CDR2 FQGNSA. The CDR3 loop spans 14 amino acids. This chain's CDR3 is CASVVWDYPNEQYF. The CDR3 region has the DNA TGTGCCAGCGTCGTATGGGACTACCCCAACGAGCAGTACTTC.

The chain uses TRBV5-1 and TRBJ2-5; tentatively, D is TRBD2 (6 bases). This CDR3 has 14 amino acids. Germline lookup yields CDR1 SGHRS and CDR2 YFSETQ. V was cut by 4 bases and J by 3 bases, with 13 bases left in between. CDR3 residues: CASSSRTGEETQYF. The CDR3 DNA sequence: TGCGCCAGCAGCAGCCGGACGGGAGAAGAGACCCAGTACTTC.

The chain uses TRBV2 and TRBJ1-2; maybe TRBD1 (6 bases). Germline CDR1 and CDR2: SNHLY and FYNNEI. The CDR3 contains 14 residues. V was clipped by 2 bases and J by 5 bases, with 12 bases between them. CDR3 bases: TGTGCCAGCAGTGAAACAGGCCAGGGGTATGGCTACACCTTC. Protein sequence: CASSETGQGYGYTF.

The chain carries TRBV16 and TRBJ1-3; no definite D call. Germline V gene sequence: CDR1 KGHSY, CDR2 FQNENV. The CDR3 extends over 13 amino acids. The V end lost 7 bases, the J end lost 4 bases, and 11 bases lay between the germline ends. The CDR3 bases are TGTGCCAGCACCCGGGAGAACGGAAACACCATATATTTT. The encoded protein is CASTRENGNTIYF.

The chain recombines TRBV11-3 with TRBJ2-2, with a weak D call TRBD1 (6 bases). Germline V gives CDR1 SGHNT, CDR2 YENEEA. The CDR3 spans 13 residues. The V and J ends lost 8 bases and 7 bases respectively, with 14 bases between them. The CDR3 spells CASCTSGVGELFF. CDR3 DNA: TGTGCCAGCTGTACATCAGGGGTCGGGGAGCTGTTTTTT.

This clone was detected only a few times. The rearrangement links TRBV6-5 to TRBJ2-3; TRBD2 aligns across 10 bases. V lost 0 bases, J lost 6 bases, and 6 bases stayed unmatched. The CDR3 is made up of 16 amino acids. Germline V gives CDR1 MNHEY, CDR2 SVGAGI. As DNA, the CDR3 is TGTGCCAGCAGTTACTCGTCCAGCGGGGGGGAGGATACGCAGTATTTT. Translating gives CASSYSSSGGEDTQYF.

This chain uses TRBV30 with TRBJ2-5; the D gene is possibly TRBD2 (6 bases). This CDR3 is 16 amino acids long. Trimming took 1 base from V and 3 from J, leaving 18 bases between them. CDR1 and CDR2 (germline): GTSNPN, SVGIG (reference sequence). The DNA of the CDR3 is TGTGCCTGGAGTGAGGCTCGGGGACTGGGGAAAGAGACCCAGTACTTC. It translates to CAWSEARGLGKETQYF.

The gene calls are TRBV7-9 and TRBJ2-7; perhaps TRBD2 as D (7 bases). Germline V gene data show CDR1 as SEHNR and CDR2 as FQNEAQ (reference sequence). The CDR3 sequence is 16 residues long. Trimming removed 5 bases from V and 0 bases from J, with 17 bases in between. CDR3 bases: TGTGCCAGCAGCCCCGGCGCGGGGGCTTACTCCTACGAGCAGTACTTC. Its protein is CASSPGAGAYSYEQYF.

This clone appeared once. This chain links TRBV13 with TRBJ1-1; maybe TRBD1 (5 bases). Trimming pared 4 bases from V and 3 bases from J, leaving 12 bases between. Germline CDR1 is PRHDT and CDR2 is FYEKMQ (reference sequence). This CDR3 has 14 amino acids. CDR3 nucleotides: TGTGCCAGCAGCTCTGCCACGACAGACACTGAAGCTTTCTTT. Its translation is CASSSATTDTEAFF.

V gene TRBV19 combines with J gene TRBJ1-5, with 7 bases matching TRBD1. From germline, CDR1 is LNHDA and CDR2 SQIVND (reference sequence). The CDR3 has 16 residues. Losses at the gene ends were 3 bases for V and 5 bases for J; bases not matched to a gene: 10. CDR3 in DNA: TGTGCCAGTAGTATCGAGGGGGCTAGAAGTGATCAGCCCCAGCATTTT. Translation: CASSIEGARSDQPQHF.

The chain has TRBV13 and TRBJ2-5; tentatively, D is TRBD2 (6 bases). The V gene lost 5 bases and the J gene lost 10 bases, with 26 bases spanning the gap. CDR1 PRHDT and CDR2 FYEKMQ come from the germline V gene (reference sequence). This CDR3 is built from 16 residues. The CDR3 bases are TGTGCCAGCAGCCCGAGCCCCTGGGCCCCAAAGGGAGGCCAGTACTTC. Residues: CASSPSPWAPKGGQYF.

This clone was counted a single time. The rearrangement joins TRBV29-1 to TRBJ2-2; 7 nucleotides agree with TRBD1. Germline-derived CDR1 and CDR2 are SQVTM and ANQGSEA. The CDR3 has 15 amino acids. V gave up 4 bases and J gave up 7 bases; unmatched junction bases: 12. The CDR3 is CSVAGGIKDSGELFF. For the CDR3, the DNA is TGCAGCGTTGCAGGGGGAATAAAGGACAGCGGGGAGCTGTTTTTT.

The rearrangement joins TRBV21-1 to TRBJ2-1; the table gives TRBD2 as D, unverified against the DNA. TRBV21-1 is termed a pseudogene. The CDR3 length is 15 residues. The chain's CDR3 is CASTLGGIGNNEQFF. For the CDR3, the DNA is TGTGCCAGCACATTGGGGGGGATCGGGAACAATGAGCAGTTCTTC.

This clone appeared once. This chain uses TRBV18 with TRBJ2-7; no reliable D call. CDR1 is KGHSH, CDR2 LQKENI, per germline. The CDR3 covers 13 residues. The V end lost 3 bases, the J end lost 7 bases, and 13 bases lay between the germline ends. The CDR3 sequence: CASSPSQLSEQYF. CDR3 nucleotides: TGTGCCAGCTCACCTTCGCAGTTATCTGAGCAGTACTTC.

The J gene is TRBJ2-1, the V gene TRBV19, with 8 bases fitting TRBD1. Germline CDR1 is LNHDA and CDR2 is SQIVND (reference sequence). V shed 3 bases and J 4 bases; nucleotides not matched to a gene: 17. This CDR3 is built from 19 residues. DNA for the CDR3: TGTGCCAGTAGTATCCCGACAGGGGCCGCAACCAGTGGGTACAATGAGCAGTTCTTC. Translated: CASSIPTGAATSGYNEQFF.

The V call is TRBV27, the J call TRBJ1-1; D is uncertain. This CDR3 is 15 amino acids long. V was shortened by 0 bases and J by 4 bases, with 12 bases between the two germline ends. CDR1 is MNHEY and CDR2 is SMNVEV in the germline V gene (reference sequence). The CDR3 loop is CASSLSTGLGTEAFF. Written as DNA, the CDR3 is TGTGCCAGCAGTTTATCGACGGGGTTGGGCACTGAAGCTTTCTTT.

The V and J genes are TRBV18 and TRBJ2-3; TRBD2 aligns across 10 bases. Trimming at V came to 6 bases and at J to 2 bases, leaving 2 bases not matched to a gene. The CDR3 is 14 amino acids. Germline V gene data show CDR1 as KGHSH and CDR2 as LQKENI. This chain's CDR3 is CASSSGGTTDTQYF. DNA of the CDR3: TGTGCCAGCTCTAGCGGGGGGACCACAGATACGCAGTATTTT.

The genes are TRBV2 and TRBJ2-7; no reliable D call. CDR3 length: 11 residues. V lost 7 bases, J lost 7 bases, and 11 bases lay in between. Germline V CDR1 and CDR2: SNHLY, FYNNEI. The CDR3 spells CASTGLEEQYF. The DNA of the CDR3 is TGTGCCAGCACAGGTCTTGAAGAGCAGTACTTC. The full variable domain, its missing parts supplied by reference TRBV2 and TRBJ2-7, is EPEVTQTPSHQVTQMGQEVILRCVPISNHLYFYWYRQILGQKVEFLVSFYNNEISEKSEIFDDQFSVERPDGSNFTLKIRSTKLEDSAMYFCASTGLEEQYFGPGTRLTVT.

The rearrangement uses TRBV4-3 and TRBJ1-6, with D unresolved. This CDR3 is built from 15 residues. Trimming took 3 bases from V and 7 from J, leaving 13 bases between them. From germline, CDR1 is LGHNA and CDR2 YSLEER. This chain's CDR3 is CASSQSRVPNSPLHF. The CDR3 DNA reads as TGCGCCAGCAGCCAGTCCCGGGTCCCAAATTCACCCCTCCACTTT.

The chain recombines TRBV5-1 with TRBJ2-5; D possibly corresponds to TRBD1 (6 bases). V lost 0 bases to trimming and J lost 5 bases, with 8 bases between them. The germline CDR1 and CDR2 sequences are SGHRS and YFSETQ. CDR3 length: 13 residues. The CDR3 loop is CASSLGTVETQYF. In nucleotides, the CDR3 is TGCGCCAGCAGCTTGGGGACAGTTGAGACCCAGTACTTC.

The V call is TRBV5-6, the J call TRBJ2-7, with a possible D match to TRBD1 (5 bases). Looked up from germline, CDR1 is SGHDT and CDR2 is YYEEEE. Trimming cost V 2 bases and J 2 bases, with 8 bases left between them. The CDR3 runs to 13 residues. In nucleotides, the CDR3 is TGTGCCAGCAGCTTTTCAGGGCCCTACGAGCAGTACTTC. It codes for CASSFSGPYEQYF. Full variable domain (missing parts from reference TRBV5-6 and TRBJ2-7): DAGVTQSPTHLIKTRGQQVTLRCSPKSGHDTVSWYQQALGQGPQFIFQYYEEEERQRGNFPDRFSGHQFPNYSSELNVNALLLGDSALYLCASSFSGPYEQYFGPGTRLTVT.